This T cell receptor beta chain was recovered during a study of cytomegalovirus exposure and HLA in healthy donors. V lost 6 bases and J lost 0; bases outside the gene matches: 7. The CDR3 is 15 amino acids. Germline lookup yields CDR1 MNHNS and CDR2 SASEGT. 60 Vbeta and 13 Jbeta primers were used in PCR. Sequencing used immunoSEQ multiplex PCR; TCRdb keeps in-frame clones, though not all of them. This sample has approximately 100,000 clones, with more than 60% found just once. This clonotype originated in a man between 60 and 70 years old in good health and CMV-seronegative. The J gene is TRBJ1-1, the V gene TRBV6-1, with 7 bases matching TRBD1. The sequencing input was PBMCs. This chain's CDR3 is CASRASGTVNTEAFF. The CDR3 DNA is TGTGCCAGCAGAGCGTCCGGGACAGTGAACACTGAAGCTTTCTTT.